The clone carrying this TCR beta chain showed up just a few times. What it recognizes is unknown. The same CDR3 can be traced to other DNA sequences in this sample. The data derive from a study of T cells in localized non-small cell lung cancer. The repertoire was sequenced with immunoSEQ multiplex PCR; TCRdb's copy has only in-frame clones and lacks some. Seen here are 75,000 to 80,000 clones, around 82% observed once, and the top ten hold 8% to 10%. Study results and limitations: Heterogeneity remains possible because sequencing was limited to only one tumor region. T cell clonality was highest in uninvolved adjacent lung, above tumor. Longer overall survival was associated with a higher density of T cells in the blood. Adjacent lung held a median roughly 56 of the top 100 tumor clones.

The receptor was isolated from a female donor over 55 with stage I lung adenocarcinoma. The sequenced sample was peripheral blood, obtained before any cancer treatment.

CDR3: CASSVGPSGGSYEQYF. DNA of the CDR3: TGTGCCAGCAGCGTAGGCCCCTCAGGAGGATCCTACGAGCAGTACTTC. J is TRBJ2-7 and V is TRBV9, with D perhaps TRBD2 (5 bases). Germline V gene data show CDR1 as SGDLS and CDR2 as YYNGEE. Deletions cut 0 bases from V and 1 base from J, with 14 bases between. The CDR3 runs 16 residues.